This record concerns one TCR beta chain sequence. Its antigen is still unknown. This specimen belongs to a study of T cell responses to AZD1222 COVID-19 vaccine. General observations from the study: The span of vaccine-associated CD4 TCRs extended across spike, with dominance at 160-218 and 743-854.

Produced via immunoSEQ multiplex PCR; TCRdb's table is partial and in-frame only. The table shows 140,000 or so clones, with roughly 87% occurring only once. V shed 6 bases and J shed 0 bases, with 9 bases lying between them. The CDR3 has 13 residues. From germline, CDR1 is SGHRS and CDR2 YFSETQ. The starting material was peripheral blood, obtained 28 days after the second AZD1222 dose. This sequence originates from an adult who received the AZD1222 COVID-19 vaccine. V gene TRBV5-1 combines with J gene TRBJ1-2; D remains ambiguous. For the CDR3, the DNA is TGCGCCAGCACCACAGACACTAACTATGGCTACACCTTC. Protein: CASTTDTNYGYTF.